One sample yielded the 28 T cell receptor beta chains listed below, sequenced in a study of T cell responses to AZD1222 COVID-19 vaccine (dated by TCRdb to the early 2020s). The library was prepared using the immunoSEQ multiplex PCR assay. The clones in this table, taken by TCRdb from immuneACCESS, are in-frame only. Not every clone is retained; where verified, under half of the shortfall comes from an unresolved V gene, and the cause of the rest is unknown. The sample table lists 160,000 or so clones, about 88% of them with a count of one. The ten largest clonotypes hold 6.9% of the sample. According to the study, the label for this sample's time point signals: sample from adult after SARS-CoV-2 infection, after symptom onset. The sequencing used peripheral blood, collected after recovery from COVID-19. The receptors stem from an adult who had recovered from COVID-19.

This clone came up once. The chain combines TRBV4-3 with TRBJ2-1; D is uncertain. The CDR3 has 16 residues. Germline CDR1 reads LGHNA; CDR2 reads YSLEER. Trimming took off 0 bases at V and 0 bases at J, with 9 bases between the two ends. Here the CDR3 reads CASSQERPSSYNEQFF. In nucleotides, the CDR3 is TGCGCCAGCAGCCAAGAAAGACCAAGCTCCTACAATGAGCAGTTCTTC.

The chain couples TRBV4-3 to TRBJ1-2; D might be TRBD1 (5 bases). The germline V gene has CDR1 LGHNA and CDR2 YSLEER. With 4 bases removed from V and 5 bases from J, the gap between germline ends came to 11 bases. The CDR3 contains 13 residues. The CDR3 spells CASSRTSEYGYTF. The CDR3 coding sequence is TGCGCCAGCAGCCGGACATCCGAATATGGCTACACCTTC.

DNA for the CDR3: TGTGCCAGCAGCCTCCTGACAGGGCTCGAAGCTTTCTTT. It encodes CASSLLTGLEAFF. The chain is built from TRBV6-6 and TRBJ1-1; 7 bases are a match to TRBD1. Germline V gene data show CDR1 as MNHNY and CDR2 as SVGAGI (reference sequence). The CDR3 is made up of 13 amino acids. V shed 6 bases, J shed 8 bases, and the junction held 9 bases outside the gene matches.

This clone was detected only once. This sequence joins TRBV14 and TRBJ2-2; 11 bases fit TRBD2. The V and J ends lost 4 bases and 0 bases, in that order; junction bases with no gene match: 4. Per germline, CDR1 SGHDN and CDR2 FVKESK. The CDR3 runs 17 residues. The CDR3, as DNA: TGTGCCAGCAGCCTTCATAGCGGGAGGGCGAACACCGGGGAGCTGTTTTTT. It specifies CASSLHSGRANTGELFF.

This rearrangement joins TRBV12-5 to TRBJ1-1; 7 bases match TRBD1. This CDR3 is built from 16 residues. The junction had 8 bases not matched to a gene; V was cut back by 0 bases and J by 4 bases. The germline CDR1 and CDR2 sequences are LGHNT and FRNRAP. CDR3 nucleotides: TGTGCTAGTGGTTTGGTATCACAGGGGTCTTCCACTGAAGCTTTCTTT. This encodes CASGLVSQGSSTEAFF. Full variable domain (remainder filled in from reference TRBV12-5 and TRBJ1-1): DARVTQTPRHKVTEMGQEVTMRCQPILGHNTVFWYRQTMMQGLELLAYFRNRAPLDDSGMPKDRFSAEMPDATLATLKIQPSEPRDSAVYFCASGLVSQGSSTEAFFGQGTRLTVV.

This chain connects TRBV28 to TRBJ2-7, with 10 bases lining up with TRBD1. The CDR3 runs to 15 residues. With V trimmed by 6 bases and J by 3 bases, 8 bases remained unmatched. Looked up from germline, CDR1 is MDHEN and CDR2 is SYDVKM. The CDR3 DNA reads as TGTGCCAGCAGACCGAGCGGGACAGGGGACTACGAGCAGTACTTC. Encoded protein: CASRPSGTGDYEQYF.

The V call is TRBV3-1 (or the pseudogene TRBV3-2), the J call TRBJ1-5; 7 nucleotides match TRBD1. V dropped 1 base and J dropped 2; count of bases not matched to a gene: 5. This CDR3 has 16 residues. Germline-derived CDR1 and CDR2 are LGHDT and YNNKEL (reference sequence). Here the CDR3 reads CASSQARGFGNQPQHF. CDR3 in DNA: TGTGCCAGCAGCCAAGCCAGGGGGTTTGGCAATCAGCCCCAGCATTTT.

This rearrangement joins TRBV18 to TRBJ1-2; a weak D match, TRBD1 (5 bases). The CDR3 runs to 13 residues. Germline values: CDR1 KGHSH, CDR2 LQKENI. The germline V and J ends were trimmed by 5 bases and 8 bases, with 15 bases remaining between them. CDR3 sequence (DNA): TGTGCCAGCTCAAGGGACCGAGAGGGCGGCTACACCTTC. Its translation: CASSRDREGGYTF. Complete variable domain (other parts from reference TRBV18 and TRBJ1-2): NAGVMQNPRHLVRRRGQEARLRCSPMKGHSHVYWYRQLPEEGLKFMVYLQKENIIDESGMPKERFSAEFPKEGPSILRIQQVVRGDSAAYFCASSRDREGGYTFGSGTRLTVV.

In DNA, the CDR3 is TGTGCCAGCAGTTACCAACCCCAGGGGTATGACACTGAAGCTTTCTTT. This sequence encodes CASSYQPQGYDTEAFF. This chain joins TRBV6-6 and TRBJ1-1, with D perhaps matching TRBD1 (6 bases). Germline assignment: CDR1 MNHNY and CDR2 SVGAGI (reference sequence). The CDR3 is made up of 16 amino acids. Trimming removed 2 bases at V and 3 bases at J, with 16 bases between.

The chain recombines TRBV5-6 with TRBJ2-2; 8 nucleotides agree with TRBD1. CDR1 is SGHDT and CDR2 is YYEEEE in the germline V gene. V gave up 0 bases and J gave up 1 base; unmatched junction bases: 2. The CDR3 has 16 amino acids. CDR3 region: CASSLVRGLNTGELFF. The CDR3 DNA sequence: TGTGCCAGCAGCTTGGTCAGGGGGCTGAACACCGGGGAGCTGTTTTTT.

This clone appeared a single time. V gene TRBV13 combines with J gene TRBJ1-5, with a tentative D call TRBD1 (5 bases). Germline assignment: CDR1 PRHDT and CDR2 FYEKMQ (reference sequence). This CDR3 comprises 15 residues. Trimming removed 5 bases at V and 6 bases at J, with 17 bases between. The CDR3 region has the DNA TGTGCCAGCAGCCGGGGGACGTCGGACGGTCAGCCCCAGCATTTT. Amino acid sequence: CASSRGTSDGQPQHF.

The gene calls are TRBV5-7 and TRBJ1-6, with D perhaps matching TRBD1 (6 bases). TRBV5-7 is flagged as an ORF with uncertain function. The CDR3 loop spans 14 amino acids. Deletions cut 3 bases from V and 4 bases from J, with 8 bases between. CDR3 bases: TGTGCCAGCAGCTGTGACAGGTATAATTCACCCCTCCACTTT. The encoded protein is CASSCDRYNSPLHF.

The chain has TRBV19 and TRBJ1-1, with D unresolved. Trimming took 3 bases from V and 5 from J, leaving 10 bases between them. Germline CDR1 LNHDA, CDR2 SQIVND (reference sequence). The CDR3 sequence is 13 residues long. The CDR3 region is CASSMGRRTEAFF. CDR3 sequence (DNA): TGTGCCAGTAGTATGGGCAGGAGGACTGAAGCTTTCTTT.

The genes are TRBV5-1 and TRBJ1-2, with 10 positions matching TRBD1. The CDR3 length is 21 residues. V trimming: 3 bases; J trimming: 1 base; junction bases outside the gene matches: 21. Germline CDR1 reads SGHRS; CDR2 reads YFSETQ. The CDR3 bases are TGCGCCAGCAGCTCCCCGGGACAGGGGTCCCGGAACCTAGCTAATAACTATGGCTACACCTTC. It is translated as CASSSPGQGSRNLANNYGYTF.

The chain couples TRBV4-2 to TRBJ2-5; TRBD1 matches at 8 bases. Per the germline V gene, CDR1 is LGHNA and CDR2 is YNFKEQ. This CDR3 region has 16 residues. V lost 1 base to trimming and J lost 5 bases; unmatched junction nucleotides: 9. The DNA for the CDR3 is TGTGCCAGCAGCCAAGGGGGTGGGACAGGATCCGAGACCCAGTACTTC. Protein: CASSQGGGTGSETQYF.

This chain links TRBV28 with TRBJ2-7; D is possibly TRBD2 (5 bases). Germline V gives CDR1 MDHEN, CDR2 SYDVKM. The CDR3 is 14 amino acids. V lost 3 bases, J lost 6 bases, and 15 bases lay in between. The CDR3 nucleotides are TGTGCCAGCAGTTTTCCCCGGGATCCGCGCGAGCAGTACTTC. This translates into CASSFPRDPREQYF.

This clone was recorded a few times. The V and J genes are TRBV6-5 and TRBJ1-2; D is unresolved. Germline V CDR1 and CDR2: MNHEY, SVGAGI. The CDR3 has 11 amino acids. V was clipped by 8 bases and J by 8 bases, with 12 bases between them. CDR3 nucleotide sequence: TGTGCCAGCCAAGGCCAAGGAGGCTACACCTTC. This translates into CASQGQGGYTF.

The chain couples TRBV10-3 to TRBJ1-1; 9 positions agree with TRBD1. The length of the CDR3 is 15 residues. With 4 bases clipped from V and 1 base from J, the junction kept 4 bases outside the gene matches. Looked up from germline, CDR1 is ENHRY and CDR2 is SYGVKD. The CDR3: CAISVSDRGNTEAFF. Written as DNA, the CDR3 is TGTGCCATCAGTGTCTCGGACAGGGGGAACACTGAAGCTTTCTTT.

This chain links TRBV19 with TRBJ1-2, with 7 bases matching TRBD1. This CDR3 comprises 12 residues. With V trimmed by 11 bases and J by 1 base, 4 bases remained unmatched. Germline values: CDR1 LNHDA, CDR2 SQIVND (reference sequence). The chain's CDR3 is CAARQGNYGYTF. The CDR3, as DNA: TGTGCCGCACGACAGGGTAACTATGGCTACACCTTC.

The chain employs TRBV28 and TRBJ2-7, with TRBD2 as a possible D gene (6 bases). Germline CDR1 is MDHEN and CDR2 is SYDVKM. This CDR3 spans 15 amino acids. The V end was cut by 5 bases, the J end by 6 bases, with 20 bases between. The CDR3, as DNA: TGTGCCAGCAGTCCCTCCGGCGGAGGGCCGCCCGAGCAGTACTTC. This codes for CASSPSGGGPPEQYF.

In DNA form, the CDR3 reads TGTGCCAGAAGCTTGCCCCTGGGTGGTCGCTACGAGCAGTACTTC. Translating gives CARSLPLGGRYEQYF. This chain links TRBV5-3 with TRBJ2-7; D unclear. TRBV5-3 is labeled an ORF, and its function is uncertain. The germline V and J ends were trimmed by 1 base and 3 bases, with 14 bases remaining between them. The CDR3 contains 15 residues.

The chain recombines TRBV2 with TRBJ2-1, with 11 bases aligning to TRBD2. Germline V gene data show CDR1 as SNHLY and CDR2 as FYNNEI. The CDR3 totals 15 residues. V gave up 7 bases and J gave up 7 bases; unmatched junction bases: 9. The CDR3 here is CASKTASGGRNEQFF. The DNA for the CDR3 is TGTGCCAGCAAGACTGCTAGCGGGGGGCGGAATGAGCAGTTCTTC.

Of note for this clone: The junction differs from germline at one of its ends, possibly a read error. The chain is built from TRBV6-5 and TRBJ2-7; 7 nucleotides align to TRBD1. The CDR3 is 12 amino acids. Germline assignment: CDR1 MNHEY and CDR2 SVGAGI. DNA of the CDR3: TGTGCCGGCAGACAGGGTATGGGAGAGCAGTACTTC. Translating gives CAGRQGMGEQYF.

The V and J genes are TRBV4-3 and TRBJ1-5; D remains unclear. V lost 0 bases to trimming and J lost 4 bases, with 10 bases between them. The CDR3 sequence is 15 residues long. Germline CDR1 reads LGHNA; CDR2 reads YSLEER. The CDR3 region has the DNA TGCGCCAGCAGCCAAGATGTGGGGTTTAATCAGCCCCAGCATTTT. This gives the protein CASSQDVGFNQPQHF.

The chain carries TRBV7-7 and TRBJ2-5; D possibly corresponds to TRBD1 (5 bases). V lost 4 bases, J lost 1 base, and 13 bases lay in between. This CDR3 is built from 15 residues. The V gene's germline CDR1 is SSHAT and CDR2 FNYEAQ (reference sequence). For the CDR3, the DNA is TGTGCCAGCAGCTCCCAACCAGGGTTCCAAGAGACCCAGTACTTC. Residues: CASSSQPGFQETQYF. The full variable domain, rest sourced from reference TRBV7-7 and TRBJ2-5, is GAGVSQSPRYKVTKRGQDVTLRCDPISSHATLYWYQQALGQGPEFLTYFNYEAQPDKSGLPSDRFSAERPEGSISTLTIQRTEQRDSAMYRCASSSQPGFQETQYFGPGTRLLVL.

This chain uses TRBV7-2 with TRBJ2-3, with 8 bases that match TRBD1. The J segment lost 0 bases and the V segment lost 5 bases, leaving 4 bases of the junction unmatched. The germline gives CDR1 SGHTA, CDR2 FQGNSA. The CDR3 spans 15 residues. For the CDR3, the DNA is TGTGCCAGCAGCCAGGGGGACAGGAGCACAGATACGCAGTATTTT. Translated: CASSQGDRSTDTQYF. Drawing the rest from reference TRBV7-2 and TRBJ2-3, the complete variable domain is GAGVSQSPSNKVTEKGKDVELRCDPISGHTALYWYRQSLGQGLEFLIYFQGNSAPDKSGLPSDRFSAERTGGSVSTLTIQRTQQEDSAVYLCASSQGDRSTDTQYFGPGTRLTVL.

The chain is built from TRBV5-1 and TRBJ1-4; weak D call: TRBD1 (6 bases). V lost 6 bases to trimming and J lost 8 bases, with 23 bases between them. This CDR3 comprises 16 residues. Germline CDR1 SGHRS, CDR2 YFSETQ. This CDR3 reads CASTDGVRVQGEKLFF. The CDR3 DNA is TGCGCCAGCACCGACGGGGTACGGGTCCAGGGGGAAAAACTGTTTTTT.

J is TRBJ2-1 and V is TRBV5-4; 9 nucleotides agree with TRBD2. The CDR3 runs to 16 residues. The ends lost 4 bases at V and 6 bases at J; junction bases unmatched: 11. Per the germline V gene, CDR1 is SGHNT and CDR2 is YYREEE (reference sequence). This CDR3 reads CASSGPAGGLSNEQFF. The DNA of the CDR3 is TGTGCCAGCAGCGGACCAGCGGGGGGTCTATCCAATGAGCAGTTCTTC. The full variable domain, rest sourced from reference TRBV5-4 and TRBJ2-1, is ETGVTQSPTHLIKTRGQQVTLRCSSQSGHNTVSWYQQALGQGPQFIFQYYREEENGRGNFPPRFSGLQFPNYSSELNVNALELDDSALYLCASSGPAGGLSNEQFFGPGTRLTVL.